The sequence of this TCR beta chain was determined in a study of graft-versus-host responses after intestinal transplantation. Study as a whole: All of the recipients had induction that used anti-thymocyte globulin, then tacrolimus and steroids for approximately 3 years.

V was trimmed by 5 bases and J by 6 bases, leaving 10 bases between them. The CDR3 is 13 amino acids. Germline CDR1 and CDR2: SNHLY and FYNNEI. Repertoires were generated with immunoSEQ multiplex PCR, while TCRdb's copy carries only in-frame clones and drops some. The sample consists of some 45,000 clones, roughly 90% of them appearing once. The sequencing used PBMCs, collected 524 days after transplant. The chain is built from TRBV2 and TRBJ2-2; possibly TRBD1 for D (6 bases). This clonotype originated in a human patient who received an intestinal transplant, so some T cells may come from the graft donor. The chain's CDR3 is CASSRDNSGELFF. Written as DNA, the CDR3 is TGTGCCAGCAGTAGGGACAACTCCGGGGAGCTGTTTTTT.